This T cell receptor (beta chain) derives from a study of T cell changes during pregnancy in multiple sclerosis. The CDR3 is made up of 16 amino acids. CDR1 is SGHDT, CDR2 YYEEEE, per germline. After removal of 0 bases from V and 4 bases from J, the junction contained 5 bases not matched to a gene. The assay was immunoSEQ multiplex PCR, and TCRdb's table has in-frame clones only and misses some. The sample lists around 21,000 clones, less than 90% seen once, with 5.5% to 7.5% in the top ten. The specimen was CD8+ T cells from peripheral blood mononuclear cells, collected in the third trimester of pregnancy. This sequence joins TRBV5-6 and TRBJ2-4, with 9 nucleotides matching TRBD1. The clonotype was recovered from a female donor in good health, enrolled as a control in a pregnancy study. The CDR3 loop reads CASSLVTGTGKNIQYF. CDR3 sequence (DNA): TGTGCCAGCAGCTTGGTCACCGGGACAGGGAAAAACATTCAGTACTTC.